Presented here are 21 T cell receptor beta chains from one specimen sequenced in a study of CXCR3-negative and CXCR3-positive naive CD8 T cells (dated by TCRdb to about 2019). What the authors observed across the whole study: TRB CDR3s from CXCR3-positive naive cells showed higher hydrophobicity (lower Kidera factor 4), lower energy, and higher strength and volume indices than CXCR3-negative naive cells.

The data were produced on a NextSeq 550. The Human TCR Profiling Kit (MiLaboratory) was used to prepare UMI-labeled 5' RACE TRB cDNA libraries. TCRdb reprocessed the reads and assigns one entry to each CDR3 protein sequence, leaving out DNA. This sample's clone table shows some 120,000 distinct CDR3 sequences. In total, the top ten clones hold around 0.35% of the sample. Antigens of these TCRs are unknown. The sequenced sample consisted of naive CXCR3+ CD8+ T cells from blood. The sample's cell subset or site label, in plain terms: CD45RO-CCR7+CD27+CD95- naive CD8+ T cells expressing CXCR3 (TNR3+). The receptors come from a human donor in good health. Some clones in this sample may be carry-over from other donors' samples.

The rearrangement links TRBV10-3 to TRBJ2-7; TCRdb names TRBD1, which stays unverified in the absence of DNA. In germline, CDR1 is ENHRY, CDR2 SYGVKD. The CDR3 is 11 amino acids. The CDR3 protein is CAIREQGEQYF.

This chain connects TRBV7-9 to TRBJ1-1. The CDR3 contains 12 residues. Germline loops: CDR1 SEHNR, CDR2 FQNEAQ (reference sequence). CDR3 loop: CASSLGPIEAFF.

The chain joins TRBV29-1 to TRBJ2-7; TCRdb names TRBD1, which stays unverified in the absence of DNA. CDR3 length equals 13 residues. Germline CDR1 and CDR2: SQVTM and ANQGSEA. The CDR3 loop reads CSVLTGDTYEQYF.

The chain employs TRBV19 and TRBJ2-1; the D call of TRBD2 rests on TCRdb alone, since no DNA is present to check it. Germline lookup yields CDR1 LNHDA and CDR2 SQIVND (reference sequence). This CDR3 has 11 residues. CDR3 residues: CASKGGRKQFF.

The gene calls are TRBV29-1 and TRBJ2-7; TCRdb's D gene call, TRBD2, goes unchecked for lack of DNA. The V gene's germline CDR1 is SQVTM and CDR2 ANQGSEA. This CDR3 is 14 amino acids long. The CDR3: CSVELAGSSYEQYF.

This rearrangement joins TRBV10-3 to TRBJ2-3. Germline V gene data show CDR1 as ENHRY and CDR2 as SYGVKD. The CDR3 sequence is 13 residues long. CDR3 amino acids: CAIRDTRTDTQYF.

The genes are TRBV10-3 and TRBJ2-1. The CDR3 covers 17 residues. Per germline, CDR1 ENHRY and CDR2 SYGVKD. The CDR3 here is CAISESPSGTSYNEQFF.

The J gene is TRBJ2-5, the V gene TRBV7-2; TCRdb's D call of TRBD2 is untestable without DNA. The CDR3 loop spans 15 amino acids. Germline lookup yields CDR1 SGHTA and CDR2 FQGNSA. The CDR3 loop reads CASRITGTSAETQYF.

This chain uses TRBV14 with TRBJ2-7. CDR3 size: 14 residues. Germline V CDR1 and CDR2: SGHDN, FVKESK. CDR3 sequence: CASSQFNGPYEQYF.

V gene TRBV6-2 or TRBV6-3 combines with J gene TRBJ2-7; TCRdb's assignment of TRBD1 cannot be checked, as there is no DNA. This CDR3 contains 19 residues. Germline V lookup: CDR1 MNHEY, CDR2 SVGEGT. The CDR3 protein is CASSYSPTGQNRPSYEQYF.

The V and J genes are TRBV7-8 and TRBJ2-5. This CDR3 contains 15 residues. The germline CDR1 and CDR2 sequences are SGHVS and FQNEAQ. The CDR3 sequence: CASSLPTEYQETQYF. Together with reference TRBV7-8 and TRBJ2-5, the CDR3 gives the full variable domain: GAGVSQSPRYKVAKRGQDVALRCDPISGHVSLFWYQQALGQGPEFLTYFQNEAQLDKSGLPSDRFFAERPEGSVSTLKIQRTQQEDSAVYLCASSLPTEYQETQYFGPGTRLLVL.

The chain joins TRBV7-9 to TRBJ2-3; with no DNA, the TCRdb D assignment of TRBD2 cannot be verified. CDR3 length: 15 residues. Germline assignment: CDR1 SEHNR and CDR2 FQNEAQ (reference sequence). CDR3: CASGLAGGLADTQYF.

The chain uses TRBV20-1 and TRBJ2-2; TCRdb calls TRBD2, which cannot be checked without DNA. Germline values: CDR1 DFQATT, CDR2 SNEGSKA (reference sequence). The CDR3 has 15 residues. The CDR3 sequence: CSAEALKDLTGELFF.

The V and J genes are TRBV10-3 and TRBJ2-5; TCRdb names TRBD2, which stays unverified in the absence of DNA. Germline V gives CDR1 ENHRY, CDR2 SYGVKD. The CDR3 length is 15 residues. The CDR3 sequence: CAIRASGELPETQYF.

The rearrangement links TRBV28 to TRBJ1-5; TCRdb's D call, TRBD1, is unchecked because there is no DNA. The V gene's germline CDR1 is MDHEN and CDR2 SYDVKM. The length of the CDR3 is 13 residues. Here the CDR3 reads CASQDRQDQPQHF. The full variable domain, its missing parts supplied by reference TRBV28 and TRBJ1-5, is DVKVTQSSRYLVKRTGEKVFLECVQDMDHENMFWYRQDPGLGLRLIYFSYDVKMKEKGDIPEGYSVSREKKERFSLILESASTNQTSMYLCASQDRQDQPQHFGDGTRLSIL.

The V call is TRBV11-2, the J call TRBJ2-1; the D call of TRBD1 rests on TCRdb alone, since no DNA is present to check it. This CDR3 comprises 17 residues. Germline CDR1 and CDR2: SGHAT and FQNNGV. CDR3: CASSLAPGQTSYNEQFF.

The rearrangement uses TRBV4-2 and TRBJ2-1. This CDR3 region has 15 residues. Germline values: CDR1 LGHNA, CDR2 YNFKEQ. CDR3 sequence: CASSPTESATNEQFF.

V usage is TRBV20-1 and J usage is TRBJ1-2; TCRdb indicates TRBD1, and absent DNA this call remains unverified. The CDR3 runs to 13 residues. The germline V gene has CDR1 DFQATT and CDR2 SNEGSKA (reference sequence). CDR3 sequence: CSAMVEGDYGYTF.

The chain combines TRBV4-1 with TRBJ2-1. CDR3 length equals 13 residues. Germline CDR1 and CDR2: MGHRA and YSYEKL. CDR3 loop: CASSQDPAGEQFF.

V usage is TRBV27 and J usage is TRBJ2-1. Germline lookup yields CDR1 MNHEY and CDR2 SMNVEV (reference sequence). The CDR3 spans 14 residues. The CDR3 spells CASRAGGADNEQFF.

The gene calls are TRBV23-1 and TRBJ2-5; TCRdb proposes TRBD1, but this gene call is untestable without DNA. TRBV23-1 carries the ORF label, with uncertain function. CDR3 length: 15 amino acids. This CDR3 reads CASSQSGGGQETQYF.